The T cell receptor beta chain described here comes from a study of cytomegalovirus exposure and HLA in healthy donors. Study at large: In a later analysis, the roughly 110 validation repertoires were reported to have used the same platform as the approximately 620 first-cohort repertoires. General study findings and limits: In the 120 validation repertoires, a later analysis found that first-cohort TCR clusters tended to co-occur.

With respect to this clone: Its specificity is not known.

Sequencing was performed with immunoSEQ multiplex PCR; in TCRdb, only in-frame clones are kept and a portion is missing. The sample holds tens of thousands of clones, 80% to 95% seen once. The sample was PBMCs. The source is a woman aged 25 to 39 in good health and CMV-seronegative.

As DNA, the CDR3 is TGTGCCACCAGCAGAGGAGGCAGAACCAACGAGCAGTACTTC. This gives the protein CATSRGGRTNEQYF. The V call is TRBV15, the J call TRBJ2-7; D is unclear. CDR1 and CDR2 from the germline V gene are LNHNV and YYDKDF (reference sequence). Trimming left V 1 base short and J 5 bases short, with 12 bases between. The CDR3 is made up of 14 amino acids.